This TCR beta chain came from a study of post-analysis software for immune sequencing data. A word on this clonotype: Its antigen is currently unknown.

The CDR3 is 19 amino acids. V shed 1 base and J 1 base; nucleotides not matched to a gene: 5. Germline CDR1 is LNHNV and CDR2 is YYDKDF (reference sequence). The study, taken as a whole, reports: Comparison with controls showed significantly lower normalized Chao1 diversity in multiple sclerosis patients. Controls showed lower frequencies than patients for five TRBV segments, and TRBV5-6, TRBV5-1 and TRBV20-1 were among these. F measure showed strong co-clustering of same-batch samples.

Tagging with unique molecular identifiers was a feature of the TCR beta cDNA libraries. TCRdb itself ran the PCR reads through MiXCR, one entry per CDR3 protein. This sample carries hundreds of thousands of distinct CDR3 sequences, 35% to 45% of them seen once, and the ten largest clones take 7.6%. Specimen: blood. The chain joins TRBV15 to TRBJ2-1; 15 bases match TRBD2. This sequence originates from a girl under 10 years old with multiple sclerosis. The CDR3 spells CATSRVRTSGRGSYNEQFF. The CDR3, as DNA: TGTGCCACCAGCAGAGTTAGGACTAGCGGGAGGGGATCCTACAATGAGCAGTTCTTC.